The 16 T cell receptor beta chains given below trace back to one sample, sequenced in a study of blood T cell repertoires in COVID-19. The table came from immunoSEQ multiplex PCR; TCRdb's copy has only in-frame clones and leaves some out. Of some 200,000 clones in the sample, 87% are singletons; the top ten hold 3% to 4%. Sequencing was performed on peripheral blood. These receptors came from a man aged 18 to 30 with active or convalescent COVID-19.

The count of this clone is one. The V and J genes are TRBV24-1 and TRBJ1-2, with 8 bases fitting TRBD1. The CDR3 runs to 14 residues. The V and J ends lost 2 bases and 7 bases, in that order; junction bases with no gene match: 5. Germline CDR1 reads KGHDR; CDR2 reads SFDVKD. CDR3 sequence: CATSDSQGVAGYTF. In DNA form, the CDR3 reads TGTGCCACCAGTGATTCACAGGGGGTGGCTGGCTACACCTTC.

This chain connects TRBV5-1 to TRBJ1-1; the D is unclear. Trimming stripped 4 bases from V and 3 bases from J, with 16 bases between. Germline V gene data show CDR1 as SGHRS and CDR2 as YFSETQ. There are 15 residues in the CDR3. The CDR3 nucleotides read TGCGCCAGCAGCGATCAACGGGGTATTGACACTGAAGCTTTCTTT. This gives the protein CASSDQRGIDTEAFF.

This chain uses TRBV7-3 with TRBJ2-1; TRBD2 aligns across 7 bases. CDR3 length equals 16 residues. The V gene's germline CDR1 is SGHTA and CDR2 FQGTGA. The V segment lost 5 bases and the J segment 2 bases; nucleotides outside the gene matches: 9. Here the CDR3 reads CASSPAGMGAYNEQFF. The DNA for the CDR3 is TGTGCCAGCAGCCCAGCGGGGATGGGGGCCTACAATGAGCAGTTCTTC.

The gene calls are TRBV7-9 and TRBJ2-4; D is ambiguous. In germline, CDR1 is SEHNR, CDR2 FQNEAQ (reference sequence). V dropped 8 bases and J dropped 8 bases, with 28 bases sitting between them. There are 17 residues in the CDR3. DNA for the CDR3: TGTGCCAGCGCCGAGTGGGCAGCAAAGGCTGGTATGGACATTCAGTACTTC. Residues: CASAEWAAKAGMDIQYF. Combining the CDR3 with reference TRBV7-9 and TRBJ2-4 gives the whole variable domain DTGVSQNPRHKITKRGQNVTFRCDPISEHNRLYWYRQTLGQGPEFLTYFQNEAQLEKSRLLSDRFSAERPKGSFSTLEIQRTEQGDSAMYLCASAEWAAKAGMDIQYFGAGTRLSVL.

This clone was observed a handful of times. The chain couples TRBV15 to TRBJ2-1; 8 nucleotides match TRBD2. With 3 bases clipped from V and 4 bases from J, the junction kept 5 bases outside the gene matches. This CDR3 has 15 amino acids. The V gene's germline CDR1 is LNHNV and CDR2 YYDKDF (reference sequence). CDR3 protein: CATSSRSGRYNEQFF. Written as DNA, the CDR3 is TGTGCCACCAGCAGCAGAAGCGGGAGATACAATGAGCAGTTCTTC.

This clone was seen a single time. The rearrangement uses TRBV7-2 and TRBJ2-7; no definite D call. V was pared by 0 bases and J by 5 bases, with 8 bases between. The CDR3 loop spans 13 amino acids. The germline gives CDR1 SGHTA, CDR2 FQGNSA. CDR3 protein: CASSLAPIHEQYF. CDR3 nucleotides: TGTGCCAGCAGCTTAGCGCCTATCCACGAGCAGTACTTC.

J is TRBJ1-2 and V is TRBV12-3 or TRBV12-4; TRBD1 agrees at 7 bases. There are 13 residues in the CDR3. The V segment lost 7 bases and the J segment 8 bases; nucleotides outside the gene matches: 10. DNA for the CDR3: TGTGCCAGCACTGAGGACAGGTACAAGGGCTACACCTTC. Its translation: CASTEDRYKGYTF.

The chain uses TRBV13 and TRBJ2-3, with D unresolved. This CDR3 comprises 15 residues. Germline lookup yields CDR1 PRHDT and CDR2 FYEKMQ (reference sequence). With 5 bases removed from V and 3 bases from J, the gap between germline ends came to 15 bases. CDR3 region: CASSHERRVTDTQYF. The CDR3 DNA sequence: TGTGCCAGCAGCCACGAACGCCGAGTTACAGATACGCAGTATTTT.

V usage is TRBV15 and J usage is TRBJ2-3, with TRBD2 identical over 9 bases. The germline V gene encodes CDR1 LNHNV and CDR2 YYDKDF (reference sequence). V gave up 0 bases and J gave up 1 base; unmatched junction bases: 5. The CDR3 is 17 amino acids. CDR3 in DNA: TGTGCCACCAGCAGAGAGAAAGGGACTAGCCGCACAGATACGCAGTATTTT. It yields the protein CATSREKGTSRTDTQYF.

J is TRBJ2-1 and V is TRBV7-9; D might be TRBD2 (6 bases). V was pared by 2 bases and J by 8 bases, with 19 bases between. This CDR3 comprises 16 residues. The V gene's germline CDR1 is SEHNR and CDR2 FQNEAQ (reference sequence). As DNA, the CDR3 is TGTGCCAGCAGCTTATTAAGCGGGCGGATCCCCGATGAGCAGTTCTTC. Its translation: CASSLLSGRIPDEQFF.

V usage is TRBV6-1 and J usage is TRBJ1-4; tentatively, D is TRBD1 (6 bases). V was shortened by 4 bases and J by 0 bases, with 18 bases between the two germline ends. Germline V gene sequence: CDR1 MNHNS, CDR2 SASEGT. This CDR3 has 18 amino acids. In DNA, the CDR3 is TGTGCCAGCAGTGCCCGACAGGAGCCCCAAGCAACTAATGAAAAACTGTTTTTT. Its translation: CASSARQEPQATNEKLFF.

This sequence joins TRBV3-1 (or the pseudogene TRBV3-2) and TRBJ1-2, with D uncertain. Looked up from germline, CDR1 is LGHDT and CDR2 is YNNKEL (reference sequence). The V end was cut by 0 bases, the J end by 11 bases, with 16 bases between. This CDR3 comprises 14 residues. This CDR3 reads CASSQDREGRRYTF. The CDR3 coding sequence is TGTGCCAGCAGCCAAGATCGAGAGGGTCGGCGATACACCTTC.

This clone was seen just once. The genes are TRBV7-9 and TRBJ2-7; a weak D match, TRBD2 (5 bases). The CDR3 length is 12 residues. Germline V gives CDR1 SEHNR, CDR2 FQNEAQ (reference sequence). Trimming removed 6 bases from V and 5 bases from J, with 11 bases in between. CDR3 region: CASSPAGNEQYV. The CDR3, as DNA: TGTGCCAGCAGTCCTGCGGGCAACGAGCAGTACGTC.

The chain recombines TRBV14 with TRBJ2-5; perhaps TRBD2 as D (6 bases). Trimming cost V 1 base and J 4 bases, with 13 bases left between them. This CDR3 contains 15 residues. In germline, CDR1 is SGHDN, CDR2 FVKESK. Here the CDR3 reads CASSQATSFVETQYF. The CDR3 DNA reads as TGTGCCAGCAGCCAAGCAACTAGCTTCGTAGAGACCCAGTACTTC.

V is TRBV12-5 and J is TRBJ1-1, with unresolved D. CDR1 LGHNT and CDR2 FRNRAP come from the germline V gene. The CDR3 contains 15 residues. Trimming took off 0 bases at V and 4 bases at J, with 12 bases between the two ends. The CDR3 DNA is TGTGCTAGTGGTTTGGTACTTTTTGGAGGCACTGAAGCTTTCTTT. It codes for CASGLVLFGGTEAFF. Complete variable domain (other parts from reference TRBV12-5 and TRBJ1-1): DARVTQTPRHKVTEMGQEVTMRCQPILGHNTVFWYRQTMMQGLELLAYFRNRAPLDDSGMPKDRFSAEMPDATLATLKIQPSEPRDSAVYFCASGLVLFGGTEAFFGQGTRLTVV.

The rearrangement uses TRBV7-2 and TRBJ2-4; 7 nucleotides match TRBD1. Looked up from germline, CDR1 is SGHTA and CDR2 is FQGNSA. With 2 bases clipped from V and 9 bases from J, the junction kept 7 bases outside the gene matches. The CDR3 is 14 amino acids. The CDR3 DNA follows: TGTGCCAGCAGCTTAAGAGGTCAGGGGGTCATTCAGTACTTC. It codes for CASSLRGQGVIQYF. The variable domain in full, completed from reference TRBV7-2 and TRBJ2-4, reads GAGVSQSPSNKVTEKGKDVELRCDPISGHTALYWYRQSLGQGLEFLIYFQGNSAPDKSGLPSDRFSAERTGGSVSTLTIQRTQQEDSAVYLCASSLRGQGVIQYFGAGTRLSVL.